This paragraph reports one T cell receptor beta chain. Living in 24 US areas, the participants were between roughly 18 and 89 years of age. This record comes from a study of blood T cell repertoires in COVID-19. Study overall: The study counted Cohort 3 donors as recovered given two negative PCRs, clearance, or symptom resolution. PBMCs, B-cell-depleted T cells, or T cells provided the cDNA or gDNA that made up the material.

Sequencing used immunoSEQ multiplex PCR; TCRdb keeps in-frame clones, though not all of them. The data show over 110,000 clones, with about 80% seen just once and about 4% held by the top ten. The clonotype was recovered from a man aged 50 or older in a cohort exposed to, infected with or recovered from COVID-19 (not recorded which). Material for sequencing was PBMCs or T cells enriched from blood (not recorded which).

The CDR3 region has the DNA TGTGCCAGCAGCCTCAACCTTCTAGGTGGCTACACCTTC. Amino acids: CASSLNLLGGYTF. This chain joins TRBV7-9 and TRBJ1-2; D is uncertain. Germline V CDR1 and CDR2: SEHNR, FQNEAQ (reference sequence). The V gene lost 5 bases and the J gene lost 7 bases, with 14 bases spanning the gap. The CDR3 loop spans 13 amino acids.